Below, 14 T cell receptor beta chains from the same sample are listed, as sequenced in a study of regulatory T cells in long-lasting Graves disease. Investigators prepared the TCR beta libraries by applying iRepertoire HTBI primers and Arm-PCR of CDR3 regions. Each CDR3 protein gets one entry after TCRdb re-called the multiplex PCR reads with MiXCR. Seen here are about 450,000 distinct CDR3 sequences, 20% to 30% observed once, and the top ten hold roughly a quarter. Time point: persistent/refractory GD, antithyroid drugs over 5 years with positive TRAb. Extracted PBMC RNA gave rise to the TCR library. Source: peripheral blood mononuclear cells (PBMCs), taken when the disease was refractory, from a patient treated with antithyroid drugs. Receptors originate from a female donor with Graves disease.

The V call is TRBV14, the J call TRBJ2-7, with D unclear. The V end lost 4 bases, the J end lost 6 bases, and 13 bases lay between the germline ends. CDR1 and CDR2 (germline): SGHDN, FVKESK. This CDR3 is built from 13 residues. The CDR3 loop reads CASSRELGGEQYF. CDR3 bases: TGTGCCAGCAGCCGCGAACTGGGCGGCGAGCAGTACTTC.

With respect to this clonotype: This CDR3 fails to terminate in the conserved phenylalanine or tryptophan, so it likely reflects a read error. The chain combines TRBV19 with TRBJ2-5; 9 bases are shared with TRBD1. The CDR3 runs 17 residues. Germline V gene sequence: CDR1 LNHDA, CDR2 SQIVND (reference sequence). J was trimmed by 2 bases and V by 8 bases; bases with no gene match: 15. The chain's CDR3 is CASRTRGGTGFQETQYL. CDR3 in DNA: TGTGCCAGTCGTACCCGTGGCGGGACAGGGTTTCAAGAGACCCAGTACCTC.

A few counts support this clonotype. The chain uses TRBV5-4 and TRBJ2-5; 9 bases line up with TRBD2. Germline lookup yields CDR1 SGHNT and CDR2 YYREEE (reference sequence). The CDR3 consists of 15 residues. Trimming cost V 1 base and J 5 bases; bases outside gene matches: 6. The CDR3 loop is CASSLTTSGWETQYF. CDR3 nucleotides: TGTGCCAGCAGCTTGACTACTAGCGGGTGGGAGACCCAGTACTTC.

The chain employs TRBV30 and TRBJ1-1; no definite D call. The germline gives CDR1 GTSNPN, CDR2 SVGIG (reference sequence). The CDR3 contains 11 residues. Trimming removed 1 base from V and 7 bases from J, with 7 bases in between. The CDR3 region is CAWSGSREAFF. The CDR3 DNA follows: TGTGCCTGGAGTGGGAGTCGTGAAGCTTTCTTT.

This clonotype was seen only once. The genes are TRBV19 and TRBJ2-7, with a weak D call TRBD1 (6 bases). The germline CDR1 and CDR2 sequences are LNHDA and SQIVND (reference sequence). Trimming shortened V by 3 bases and J by 7 bases, and 10 bases separated the two germline ends. This CDR3 region has 12 residues. DNA of the CDR3: TGTGCCAGTAGTATCAGGGGCGGGGAGCAGTACTTC. Its protein product is CASSIRGGEQYF.

The V gene is TRBV7-9, the J gene TRBJ2-7, with 14 bases lining up with TRBD2. The CDR3 loop spans 17 amino acids. Germline CDR1 SEHNR, CDR2 FQNEAQ (reference sequence). The V segment lost 5 bases and the J segment 4 bases; nucleotides outside the gene matches: 10. The DNA for the CDR3 is TGTGCCAGCAGCCAGGACCGACTAGCGGGAGGGCCTTACGAGCAGTACTTC. Its translation: CASSQDRLAGGPYEQYF.

The chain has TRBV7-9 and TRBJ2-7; D is tentatively TRBD1 or TRBD2 (6 bases each). Per the germline V gene, CDR1 is SEHNR and CDR2 is FQNEAQ (reference sequence). V shed 1 base and J shed 4 bases, with 14 bases lying between them. The CDR3 has 15 residues. The CDR3 sequence: CASSLEAGEVYEQYF. Written as DNA, the CDR3 is TGTGCCAGCAGCTTAGAGGCAGGGGAGGTGTACGAGCAGTACTTC.

The V call is TRBV20-1, the J call TRBJ2-7; D unresolved. There are 11 residues in the CDR3. CDR1 and CDR2 (germline): DFQATT, SNEGSKA (reference sequence). Trimming removed 5 bases from V and 5 bases from J, with 10 bases in between. Here the CDR3 DNA reads TGCAGTGCTTATACTGATAACGAGCAGTACTTC. Amino acids: CSAYTDNEQYF.

The chain carries TRBV6-1 and TRBJ1-5; 7 nucleotides match TRBD1. The CDR3 consists of 16 residues. V was pared by 2 bases and J by 7 bases, with 11 bases of the junction left unmatched. The germline V gene has CDR1 MNHNS and CDR2 SASEGT. The CDR3 DNA is TGTGCCAGCAGTGAATCCACAGGGGCCGGAAGACAGCCCCAGCATTTT. Translating gives CASSESTGAGRQPQHF.

The chain couples TRBV6-1 to TRBJ1-1; D call uncertain. V lost 8 bases, J lost 1 base, and 14 bases lay in between. The CDR3 has 14 amino acids. Germline CDR1 MNHNS, CDR2 SASEGT. CDR3 amino acids: CASFWGAANTEAFF. In nucleotides, the CDR3 is TGTGCCAGCTTTTGGGGTGCCGCGAACACTGAAGCTTTCTTT.

The gene calls are TRBV20-1 and TRBJ2-7; 10 bases agree with TRBD1. Looked up from germline, CDR1 is DFQATT and CDR2 is SNEGSKA (reference sequence). V shed 4 bases, J shed 3 bases, and the junction held 3 bases outside the gene matches. The CDR3 loop spans 13 amino acids. The CDR3 DNA is TGCAGTGCTACTGGACAGGGGGGCTACGAGCAGTACTTC. Translating it yields CSATGQGGYEQYF.

This clonotype was seen a single time. The genes are TRBV19 and TRBJ1-6, with a possible D match to TRBD1 (6 bases). The CDR3 is 15 residues long. Trimming took 5 bases from V and 7 from J, leaving 15 bases between them. CDR1 LNHDA and CDR2 SQIVND come from the germline V gene (reference sequence). The CDR3 nucleotides are TGTGCCAGTAGTGGAGGAGAACAGGGAAATTCACCCCTCCACTTT. It is translated as CASSGGEQGNSPLHF.

This chain joins TRBV28 and TRBJ2-6; TRBD1 might be the D (6 bases). CDR1 and CDR2 (germline): MDHEN, SYDVKM. V gave up 8 bases and J gave up 1 base, with 12 bases separating them. The CDR3 has 15 amino acids. The CDR3 reads CASGSTGSGANVLTF. CDR3 bases: TGTGCCAGCGGTAGTACAGGGTCTGGGGCCAACGTCCTGACTTTC.

The table lists this clonotype with a few counts. The CDR3 nucleotides read TGCAGCGCATGGGACAGGGTGGTCACCGGGGAGCTGTTTTTT. Protein product: CSAWDRVVTGELFF. The chain joins TRBV29-1 to TRBJ2-2, with 9 bases lining up with TRBD1. J gave up 4 bases and V 7 bases, and 7 bases lay outside the gene matches. This CDR3 is built from 14 residues. CDR1 SQVTM and CDR2 ANQGSEA come from the germline V gene.